The 24 T cell receptor beta chains reported below all come from one sample, sequenced in a study of blood T cell repertoires in COVID-19. Sequencing used immunoSEQ multiplex PCR; TCRdb keeps in-frame clones, though not all of them. The data show under 200,000 clones, around four fifths seen once. Material for sequencing was peripheral blood. Source of these receptors: a woman aged 70-85 years with COVID-19, enrolled during active disease.

The chain has TRBV19 and TRBJ1-1; D may be TRBD1 (5 bases). V was shortened by 3 bases and J by 0 bases, with 17 bases between the two germline ends. Germline CDR1 reads LNHDA; CDR2 reads SQIVND (reference sequence). The CDR3 totals 17 residues. The CDR3 spells CASSMSSGRQMNTEAFF. The DNA for the CDR3 is TGTGCCAGTAGTATGTCCTCCGGGAGACAGATGAACACTGAAGCTTTCTTT.

The chain joins TRBV12-5 to TRBJ1-5; a possible D gene is TRBD1 (6 bases). Germline V lookup: CDR1 LGHNT, CDR2 FRNRAP. The CDR3 totals 14 residues. Trimming left V 8 bases short and J 3 bases short, with 14 bases between. CDR3 residues: CASSAGVLNQPQHF. The CDR3 DNA reads as TGTGCTAGTTCTGCAGGGGTCCTCAATCAGCCCCAGCATTTT.

CDR3 loop: CASSPHDRGNAEAFF. The CDR3 DNA is TGTGCCAGCAGCCCCCATGACAGGGGCAATGCTGAAGCTTTCTTT. The chain has TRBV9 and TRBJ1-1, with 8 bases identical to TRBD1. The CDR3 loop spans 15 amino acids. Germline V gene lookup returns CDR1 SGDLS and CDR2 YYNGEE. V dropped 4 bases and J dropped 6; count of bases not matched to a gene: 11.

The gene calls are TRBV29-1 and TRBJ2-7; 7 bases match TRBD2. Germline CDR1 SQVTM, CDR2 ANQGSEA. The CDR3 is 13 residues long. The ends lost 8 bases at V and 2 bases at J; junction bases unmatched: 9. The DNA for the CDR3 is TGCAGCCAAGGGAGAGGGAGGGCCTACGAGCAGTACGTC. Translating gives CSQGRGRAYEQYV.

This rearrangement joins TRBV7-3 to TRBJ2-1; possibly TRBD1 for D (5 bases). V dropped 3 bases and J dropped 8 bases, with 8 bases sitting between them. CDR3 size: 12 residues. CDR1 is SGHTA, CDR2 FQGTGA, per germline. CDR3 residues: CASSFQGHEQFF. CDR3 sequence (DNA): TGTGCCAGCAGCTTCCAGGGTCATGAGCAGTTCTTC.

This clone has just a few counts. The chain links TRBV4-2 to TRBJ2-3, with 7 bases aligning to TRBD1. Germline CDR1 is LGHNA and CDR2 is YNFKEQ. J was trimmed by 2 bases and V by 2 bases; bases with no gene match: 10. This CDR3 is 17 amino acids long. The CDR3 spells CASSQSNRDRITDTQYF. The CDR3 DNA reads as TGTGCCAGCAGCCAATCTAACCGGGACAGAATCACAGATACGCAGTATTTT.

The rearrangement joins TRBV28 to TRBJ1-5, with D perhaps TRBD1 (5 bases). The CDR3 is 14 residues long. Between the trimmed V and J ends, which lost 4 bases and 9 bases, there was a span of 16 bases. CDR1 MDHEN and CDR2 SYDVKM come from the germline V gene. The CDR3 nucleotides are TGTGCCAGCAGTTCAGGACAAGGATCCTCGCCCCAGCATTTT. Encoded protein: CASSSGQGSSPQHF.

The chain uses TRBV2 and TRBJ2-2, with D possibly TRBD1 on 7 matching bases. This CDR3 is 15 amino acids long. Germline-derived CDR1 and CDR2 are SNHLY and FYNNEI. Trimming took 6 bases from V and 6 from J, leaving 17 bases between them. CDR3 protein: CASRGRTGNAGELFF. CDR3 coding DNA: TGTGCCAGCAGAGGGAGGACAGGAAACGCCGGGGAGCTGTTTTTT.

This sequence joins TRBV9 and TRBJ2-4; 9 positions agree with TRBD1. This CDR3 comprises 14 residues. V lost 3 bases to trimming and J lost 6 bases; unmatched junction nucleotides: 4. Germline V gene data show CDR1 as SGDLS and CDR2 as YYNGEE. CDR3 DNA sequence: TGTGCCAGCAGCGGTCCGGGACAGGGAAACATTCAGTACTTC. Translating gives CASSGPGQGNIQYF.

This clone was seen a single time. CDR3 in amino acids: CASSFLAREFF. CDR3 DNA: TGTGCCAGCAGTTTCCTGGCTCGGGAATTCTTC. The genes are TRBV28 and TRBJ2-1; possibly TRBD2 for D (5 bases). The CDR3 is made up of 11 amino acids. The germline V and J ends were trimmed by 3 bases and 16 bases, with 13 bases remaining between them. Germline V lookup: CDR1 MDHEN, CDR2 SYDVKM.

This clone appeared a single time. The CDR3 sequence is CASSLLSVDNSPLHF. The CDR3, as DNA: TGTGCCAGCAGTTTATTGTCAGTTGATAATTCACCCCTCCACTTT. The chain joins TRBV28 to TRBJ1-6, with no clear D. This CDR3 has 15 residues. Germline values: CDR1 MDHEN, CDR2 SYDVKM. The V and J ends lost 1 base and 5 bases respectively, with 9 bases between them.

The chain couples TRBV7-8 to TRBJ2-3; TRBD2 matches 16 bases. The CDR3 consists of 15 residues. The junction had 4 bases not matched to a gene; V was cut back by 8 bases and J by 5 bases. Germline CDR1 is SGHVS and CDR2 is FQNEAQ. The CDR3 is CASGGTSGREDTQYF. CDR3 nucleotides: TGTGCCAGCGGGGGGACTAGCGGGAGGGAAGATACGCAGTATTTT. Supplemented by reference TRBV7-8 and TRBJ2-3, the full variable domain reads GAGVSQSPRYKVAKRGQDVALRCDPISGHVSLFWYQQALGQGPEFLTYFQNEAQLDKSGLPSDRFFAERPEGSVSTLKIQRTQQEDSAVYLCASGGTSGREDTQYFGPGTRLTVL.

V usage is TRBV15 and J usage is TRBJ2-5; a weak D match, TRBD2 (6 bases). The CDR3 runs 13 residues. Deletions cut 1 base from V and 5 bases from J, with 8 bases between. Germline V lookup: CDR1 LNHNV, CDR2 YYDKDF (reference sequence). DNA for the CDR3: TGTGCCACCAGCAGAGGTGGGACTGAGACCCAGTACTTC. Its protein is CATSRGGTETQYF.

In nucleotides, the CDR3 is TGTGCCAGCAGTTTAATAGGCCAGACTATCTATGGCTACACCTTC. Translation: CASSLIGQTIYGYTF. V is TRBV28 and J is TRBJ1-2; D gene uncertain. The CDR3 runs to 15 residues. Germline CDR1 is MDHEN and CDR2 is SYDVKM. V was pared by 2 bases and J by 4 bases, with 14 bases between.

The J gene is TRBJ2-2, the V gene TRBV28, with D unclear. The V gene lost 8 bases and the J gene lost 5 bases, with 9 bases spanning the gap. Per germline, CDR1 MDHEN and CDR2 SYDVKM. The CDR3 consists of 12 residues. The CDR3 DNA reads as TGTGCCAGCTCCGTGGAGACCGGGGAGCTGTTTTTT. Its translation: CASSVETGELFF.

The chain couples TRBV27 to TRBJ2-1; 14 nucleotides align to TRBD2. This CDR3 has 16 residues. Losses at the gene ends were 4 bases for V and 15 bases for J; bases not matched to a gene: 14. The V gene's germline CDR1 is MNHEY and CDR2 SMNVEV (reference sequence). The DNA for the CDR3 is TGTGCCAGCAGTTCACCCGGGACTAGCGGGAGACGGAAGCTGTTCTTC. It specifies CASSSPGTSGRRKLFF.

In its sample, this clone was seen once. The chain recombines TRBV2 with TRBJ2-3; 8 nucleotides agree with TRBD1. This CDR3 spans 14 amino acids. Germline assignment: CDR1 SNHLY and CDR2 FYNNEI. The V segment lost 6 bases and the J segment 0 bases; nucleotides outside the gene matches: 2. CDR3 protein: CASRQGASTDTQYF. DNA for the CDR3: TGTGCCAGCAGGCAGGGGGCTAGCACAGATACGCAGTATTTT.

The chain recombines TRBV5-4 with TRBJ2-2; 7 bases map to TRBD1. CDR3 length: 14 residues. The J segment lost 9 bases and the V segment lost 4 bases, leaving 9 bases of the junction unmatched. Germline CDR1 and CDR2: SGHNT and YYREEE (reference sequence). CDR3 loop: CASSPRDSRRELFF. The CDR3 DNA sequence: TGTGCCAGCAGCCCACGGGACAGTCGGAGGGAGCTGTTTTTT.

The chain links TRBV7-8 to TRBJ2-5; 15 positions agree with TRBD2. CDR1 and CDR2 from the germline V gene are SGHVS and FQNEAQ. After removal of 6 bases from V and 1 base from J, the junction contained 9 bases not matched to a gene. The CDR3 is 18 amino acids. The CDR3 loop is CASRSRGLAGGSQETQYF. The CDR3 region has the DNA TGTGCCAGCAGATCAAGAGGACTAGCGGGGGGGAGCCAAGAGACCCAGTACTTC.

The chain links TRBV5-1 to TRBJ1-4; 8 positions match TRBD1. Germline trimming cut 3 bases from V and 7 bases from J; bases unmatched to any gene: 11. CDR1 SGHRS and CDR2 YFSETQ come from the germline V gene. The CDR3 has 16 residues. CDR3 bases: TGCGCCAGCAGCTCGGTTGGACAGGGAAAAAGTGAAAAACTGTTTTTT. Its translation is CASSSVGQGKSEKLFF.

The rearrangement uses TRBV5-8 and TRBJ1-4; a possible D gene is TRBD1 (6 bases). V dropped 3 bases and J dropped 7 bases, with 13 bases sitting between them. Germline V gene data show CDR1 as SGHTS and CDR2 as YDEGEE. This CDR3 is built from 14 residues. Here the CDR3 reads CASSSTGTGEKLFF. The CDR3 DNA reads TGTGCCAGCAGCTCCACAGGGACGGGTGAAAAACTGTTTTTT.

The chain combines TRBV2 with TRBJ2-1, with 7 bases fitting TRBD2. The CDR3 is 18 amino acids. Germline lookup yields CDR1 SNHLY and CDR2 FYNNEI. With V trimmed by 0 bases and J by 4 bases, 12 bases remained unmatched. The CDR3 loop is CASSEATGERRGYNEQFF. For the CDR3, the DNA is TGTGCCAGCAGTGAAGCGACGGGGGAGCGGCGGGGGTACAATGAGCAGTTCTTC.

A few counts support this clone. V and J are TRBV23-1 and TRBJ1-2, with D possibly TRBD1 on 5 matching bases. TRBV23-1 carries the ORF label, with uncertain function. V was cut by 1 base and J by 8 bases, with 23 bases left in between. The length of the CDR3 is 17 residues. The CDR3 bases are TGCGCCAGCAGTCAATTCGACCGGGACTCAGCCCCTCTGGGCTACACCTTC. This codes for CASSQFDRDSAPLGYTF.

The genes are TRBV29-1 and TRBJ2-2; 11 bases are shared with TRBD2. This CDR3 has 16 residues. Germline V gene sequence: CDR1 SQVTM, CDR2 ANQGSEA. V gave up 4 bases and J gave up 5 bases; unmatched junction bases: 9. The CDR3 bases are TGCAGCGTTGGGACTAGCGGGCCAACAGGGACCGGGGAGCTGTTTTTT. Protein: CSVGTSGPTGTGELFF.